A selection of T cell receptor beta chains follows, all from one sample in a study of cytomegalovirus exposure and HLA in healthy donors. TCRdb's table, derived via immunoSEQ multiplex PCR, lists solely in-frame clones and lacks some. This sample has tens of thousands of clones, with roughly 95% found just once. Sample: PBMCs. These receptors were obtained from a woman aged 18-29 years in good health and CMV-seropositive. Both conserved end residues are part of each CDR3. The D gene is left open where the match is weak. Clone size, where shown, is once, few, many, or a class for clones that have expanded.

>-|TRBV6-6|TRBJ1-5|-
TGTGCCAGCAGTTACGGCAAAAATCAGCCCCAGCATTTT
CASSYGKNQPQHF
>-|TRBV5-4|TRBJ2-1|-
TGTGCCAGCAGCTTGGAGAGGGTGGGGGGTCTGAATGAGCAGTTCTTC
CASSLERVGGLNEQFF
>-|TRBV7-2|TRBJ1-3|-
TGTGCCAGCAGCCAGGACAGAGCTGGAAACACCATATATTTT
CASSQDRAGNTIYF
>TRBD1|TRBV18|TRBJ2-5|-
TGTGCCAGCTCACTGACAGGGGAAGAGACCCAGTACTTC
CASSLTGEETQYF
>-|TRBV10-3|TRBJ2-2|-
TGTGCCATCGAAGGAACGGGACACAAGGGCGGGGAGCTGTTTTTT
CAIEGTGHKGGELFF
>TRBD1|TRBV9|TRBJ2-2|-
TGTGCCAGCAGCGTAGCCCGGACAGGGAACACCGGGGAGCTGTTTTTT
CASSVARTGNTGELFF
>TRBD1|TRBV6-6|TRBJ1-2|-
TGTGCCAGCAGACCCGGGACAGGGACGGCGTACGGCTACACCTTC
CASRPGTGTAYGYTF
>TRBD1|TRBV7-6|TRBJ1-2|-
TGTGCCAGCAGCCGGACAGGGGACTATGGCTACACCTTC
CASSRTGDYGYTF
>-|TRBV6-1|TRBJ1-3|-
TGTGCCAGCAGTGAAAACAGGGTCTCTGGAAACACCATATATTTT
CASSENRVSGNTIYF
>-|TRBV6-5|TRBJ1-1|-
TGTGCCAGCAATATCGGTCTGGTGAACACTGAAGCTTTCTTT
CASNIGLVNTEAFF
>TRBD1|TRBV10-3|TRBJ1-2|-
TGTGCCATCAGTGGGACAGGGGGCCTGGATGGCTACACCTTC
CAISGTGGLDGYTF
>-|TRBV28|TRBJ1-1|-
TGTGCCAGCAGTCCTTCGGGGGGAGAAGCTTTCTTT
CASSPSGGEAFF
>TRBD1|TRBV6-5|TRBJ2-7|once
TGTGCCAGCAGTTACACAGGGGACGAGCAGTACTTC
CASSYTGDEQYF
>TRBD2|TRBV7-2|TRBJ2-2|once
TGTGCCAGCAGCTATAGCGGGGGTGCTCACACCGGGGAGCTGTTTTTT
CASSYSGGAHTGELFF
>-|TRBV7-2|TRBJ2-7|-
TGTGCCAGCAGCCCTAGGGGGGGAAACTACGAGCAGTACTTC
CASSPRGGNYEQYF
>TRBD2|TRBV11-3|TRBJ2-1|-
TGTGCCAGCAGCAGGACTAGCGGGGCGGATGAGCAGTTCTTC
CASSRTSGADEQFF
>TRBD1|TRBV28|TRBJ1-1|-
TGTGCCAGCAGGGGAACAGGGGAGTGGATGAACACTGAAGCTTTCTTT
CASRGTGEWMNTEAFF